This TCR beta chain was identified during a study of cytomegalovirus exposure and HLA in healthy donors. Amplification used 60 Vbeta primers and 13 Jbeta primers. Generated by immunoSEQ multiplex PCR, the TCRdb table keeps only in-frame clones and is missing some. The data contain 150,000 to 200,000 clones, 70% to 80% of them singletons. The V gene end was trimmed by 6 bases and the J gene end by 7 bases; junction bases not matched to a gene: 9. This CDR3 comprises 14 residues. Germline-derived CDR1 and CDR2 are MDHEN and SYDVKM. The gene calls are TRBV28 and TRBJ2-3; TRBD2 agrees at 8 bases. Sequencing input: PBMCs. The TCR comes from a woman aged 45-65 years in good health and CMV-seronegative. DNA for the CDR3: TGTGCCAGCAGACCCCCGCGGGAGGCAAATACGCAGTATTTT. Its translation: CASRPPREANTQYF.